This T cell receptor (beta chain) originates from a study of T cells in tuberculosis (dated by TCRdb to 2017 to 2018). Background for the entire study: In the study, CD1B tetramers and high-throughput TCR immunosequencing were combined to characterize T cells specific for the mycobacterial lipid antigen glucose monomycolate (GMM). With 9 to 10 people per group, a South African clinical cohort compared IGRA-negative adolescents, IGRA-positive adolescents with latent tuberculosis, and adults with active tuberculosis. PBMC from active tuberculosis patients were archived either before standard anti-tuberculosis treatment began or within 7 days of the start of that treatment.

Notes on this clone: Its antigen remains undetermined. Within one base of it there is no much larger clone, and no base qualities were kept.

In light of the paper, this sample's time point label describes: new active TB diagnosis, blood taken before or within 7 days of starting treatment. The patients with active tuberculosis were newly diagnosed, HIV-seronegative South African adults aged 18 years or older. Confirmation of active tuberculosis came from positive sputum smear microscopy and/or a positive M. tuberculosis culture. Immunosequencing of unsorted cryopreserved PBMC covered, on average, around 100,000 T cells per clinical donor. TCR libraries were generated with the immunoSEQ multiplex PCR assay, using TCR-beta and/or TCR-alpha/delta assays for each sample. The Illumina high-throughput platform was used to sequence the amplified TCR libraries. Per the authors' processing: Clustering and dimensionality reduction were performed using pairwise TCRdist distances among GMM-specific receptors from ex vivo sorted or in vitro expanded T cells. Each clinical repertoire was scored by mean NN-distance, the average TCRdist to the nearest 10% of tetramer-positive reference sequences. GEM TCR motif frequency was computed as the fraction of unique TCRs matching known GEM sequences by V/J usage and CDR3 length. Linear discriminant analysis with leave-one-out cross-validation, implemented in scikit-learn, was used to classify active tuberculosis. This is the immuneACCESS table as TCRdb keeps it, with only in-frame sequences that have V and J called. A part of the clones is gone; compared with another copy, unresolved V genes explain less than half, and the rest is unexplained. The DNA was the basis for D and trimming; V, J and clone size are from that table. The sample yields under 40,000 clones; 94% were counted once. The top ten hold more than 4% of the sample.

CDR1 and CDR2 (SEHNR, FQNEAQ) derive from the germline V gene (reference sequence). Trimmed from V: 1 base; trimmed from J: 1 base; junction bases lacking a gene match: 7. Reading from cysteine to phenylalanine, the CDR3 counts 17 amino acids. The entry retains the CDR3 DNA only, 51 bases that are in frame from base 1. Overall results and qualifications from the work: Shorter CDR3-alpha lengths in active tuberculosis patients partly drove the smaller NN-distances, and the TCR-beta difference was not statistically significant. Smaller mean NN-distances to GMM-specific TCRs were observed in active tuberculosis TCR-alpha repertoires than in IGRA-negative controls, suggesting clonal expansion of GMM-specific TCRs. An accuracy of roughly 84% (AUROC approximately 0.93) was reached by a classifier using the diverse GMM-specific repertoire, compared with about 65% accuracy when GEM motif frequencies were used. Which clinical samples got chosen depended on the availability of cryopreserved specimens, and the active tuberculosis cases were adults, whereas the controls were adolescents.

The clonotype comes from an adult with tuberculosis. The sample here was PBMCs, taken at tuberculosis diagnosis. The rearrangement joined TRBV7-9 to TRBJ2-3; 8 bases in the middle match TRBD2. The sequenced DNA is TGTGCCAGCAGCTTAGGACCCGGGACTAGTGGCACAGATACGCAGTATTTT. The translation is CASSLGPGTSGTDTQYF.